Here is one T cell receptor beta chain with its context. Trimming cost V 3 bases and J 2 bases; bases outside gene matches: 6. This CDR3 contains 15 residues. The sample comes from a study of immune characterization of retroperitoneal liposarcoma. Each CDR3 protein gets one entry after TCRdb re-called the PCR reads with MiXCR. The table shows 10,000 or so distinct CDR3 sequences, with around 30% occurring only once. Material for sequencing was tumor tissue. This clonotype originated in a male donor with retroperitoneal liposarcoma. The chain is built from TRBV12-3 or TRBV12-4 and TRBJ2-5; the match to TRBD1 covers 7 bases. In nucleotides, the CDR3 is TGTGCCAGCAGTTTCGTTGGGACAGAGCAAGAGACCCAGTACTTC. This gives the protein CASSFVGTEQETQYF.